The rows below give T cell receptor beta chains drawn from one sample of a study of T-cell memory formation after mild COVID-19. TCRdb called the 5' RACE reads again in MiXCR, with one record for every CDR3 protein. The data show around 220,000 distinct CDR3 sequences, about 16% seen once. The sequenced sample consisted of PBMCs or a T cell subset sorted from them (not recorded which). Source of these receptors: a man aged 18 to 29 who had mild COVID-19 (a few samples of this study predate the infection). Cell type and time point are not known. The CDR3 runs from the conserved cysteine through the conserved F or W. The order of the fields is D gene, J gene, V gene, clone size, CDR3 DNA, CDR3 protein. The D gene is left open where the match is weak. Size values are once, few and many counts, or a class for expanded clones, and some rows have none.

D: NA
J: TRBJ2-2
V: TRBV20-1
size: NA
DNA: TGCAGTGCTAGAGAAATTTTAACCGGGGAGCTGTTTTTT
CDR3: CSAREILTGELFF

D: NA
J: TRBJ1-1
V: TRBV30
size: few
DNA: TGTGCCTGGAGTGTGTGGGGGGCAGGGGTAGCTTTCTTT
CDR3: CAWSVWGAGVAFF

D: TRBD1
J: TRBJ1-2
V: TRBV4-3
size: few
DNA: TGCGCCAGCAGCCAAGGAGACAGGGGCTATGGCTACACCTTC
CDR3: CASSQGDRGYGYTF

D: NA
J: TRBJ2-3
V: TRBV7-2
size: few
DNA: TGTGCCAGCAGCTCGACCCACAGCACAGATACGCAGTATTTT
CDR3: CASSSTHSTDTQYF

D: NA
J: TRBJ2-3
V: TRBV19
size: few
DNA: TGTGCCAGTAGTACGTCCTCTAGCACAGATACGCAGTATTTT
CDR3: CASSTSSSTDTQYF

D: NA
J: TRBJ2-1
V: TRBV21-1
size: NA
DNA: TGTGCCAGCATCTGGTGGCATGAGCAGTTCTTC
CDR3: CASIWWHEQFF

D: NA
J: TRBJ2-6
V: TRBV10-2
size: few
DNA: TGCGCCAGCAGTTACTATAGCAACTCTGGGGCCAACGTCCTGACTTTC
CDR3: CASSYYSNSGANVLTF

D: NA
J: TRBJ1-2
V: TRBV7-9
size: few
DNA: TGTGCCAGCAGCTCCCGGGACAATCATGGCTACACCTTC
CDR3: CASSSRDNHGYTF

D: TRBD1
J: TRBJ2-1
V: TRBV24-1
size: few
DNA: TGTGCCACCAGTGACCCACAGGACAGGCGCAATGAGCAGTTCTTC
CDR3: CATSDPQDRRNEQFF

D: NA
J: TRBJ1-2
V: TRBV20-1
size: NA
DNA: TGCAGTGCTAGAGATTCGCCCCGGGACCTCTATGGCTACACCTTC
CDR3: CSARDSPRDLYGYTF

D: NA
J: TRBJ2-1
V: TRBV7-9
size: few
DNA: TGTGCCAGCAGCTCGGGCGGGCGTGGAGAGCAGTTCTTC
CDR3: CASSSGGRGEQFF

D: TRBD1
J: TRBJ1-6
V: TRBV7-9
size: many
DNA: TGTGCCAGCAGCTTAGGGACAGGTGCTTATAATTCACCCCTCCACTTT
CDR3: CASSLGTGAYNSPLHF

D: NA
J: TRBJ2-2
V: TRBV7-3
size: few
DNA: TGTGCCAGCAGCTTAGGCAGGGACACCGGGGAGCTGTTTTTT
CDR3: CASSLGRDTGELFF

D: NA
J: TRBJ1-2
V: TRBV7-3
size: NA
DNA: TGTGCCAGCAGCGTAAACGCTAACTATGGCTACACCTTC
CDR3: CASSVNANYGYTF

D: NA
J: TRBJ2-1
V: TRBV18
size: NA
DNA: TGTGCCAGCTCACCGCCAGGGAATGAGCAGTTCTTC
CDR3: CASSPPGNEQFF

D: NA
J: TRBJ2-3
V: TRBV6-5
size: NA
DNA: TGTGCCAGCAGTTACTCGGGCGGGACTAGCACAGATACGCAGTATTTT
CDR3: CASSYSGGTSTDTQYF

D: NA
J: TRBJ1-5
V: TRBV28
size: NA
DNA: TGTGCCAGCAGTTCTGGACTGGATAGCAATCAGCCCCAGCATTTT
CDR3: CASSSGLDSNQPQHF

D: NA
J: TRBJ1-2
V: TRBV18
size: few
DNA: TGTGCCAGCTCACAGGGCCATGAGGAAGCCTTCTTC
CDR3: CASSQGHEEAFF

D: NA
J: TRBJ2-5
V: TRBV5-1
size: NA
DNA: TGCGCCAGCAGCTCTCAGAACCAAGAGACCCAGTACTTC
CDR3: CASSSQNQETQYF

D: NA
J: TRBJ2-3
V: TRBV6-2/TRBV6-3
size: many
DNA: TGTGCCAGCATTCCGCCCCAGGGTACCGACACAGGAGATACGCAGTATTTT
CDR3: CASIPPQGTDTGDTQYF

D: NA
J: TRBJ2-2
V: TRBV5-6
size: NA
DNA: TGTGCCAGCAGCTCGACAGGTTATCTAACGAACACCGGGGAGCTGTTTTTT
CDR3: CASSSTGYLTNTGELFF

D: NA
J: TRBJ2-7
V: TRBV9
size: NA
DNA: TGTGCCAGCAGCGTGGGGGTAGACACCTACGAGCAGTACTTC
CDR3: CASSVGVDTYEQYF

D: NA
J: TRBJ1-5
V: TRBV3-1
size: NA
DNA: TGTGCCAGCAGTCACACGGGTCAGCCCCAGCATTTT
CDR3: CASSHTGQPQHF

D: NA
J: TRBJ1-1
V: TRBV5-1
size: few
DNA: TGCGCCAGCAGCCGGAGGGGGGCTACTGAAGCTTTCTTT
CDR3: CASSRRGATEAFF

D: NA
J: TRBJ2-4
V: TRBV5-6
size: few
DNA: TGTGCCAGCAGCGTACAGGGTGTCAAAAACATTCAGTACTTC
CDR3: CASSVQGVKNIQYF

D: NA
J: TRBJ1-5
V: TRBV12-3/TRBV12-4
size: once
DNA: TGTGCCAGCAGTCCCTCGTCCCGGCCCCAGCATTTT
CDR3: CASSPSSRPQHF

D: TRBD2
J: TRBJ2-3
V: TRBV20-1
size: few
DNA: TGCAGTGCCGCGGGGGTGCGGGGTGGCACAGATACGCAGTATTTT
CDR3: CSAAGVRGGTDTQYF

D: TRBD1
J: TRBJ1-5
V: TRBV19
size: few
DNA: TGTGCCAGTAGTATAGATCCCGGACAGGGGCTTTCGCCCCAGCATTTT
CDR3: CASSIDPGQGLSPQHF

D: TRBD1
J: TRBJ2-7
V: TRBV18
size: NA
DNA: TGTGCCAGCTCAATACAGGGGGCCTACGAGCAGTACTTC
CDR3: CASSIQGAYEQYF

D: TRBD1
J: TRBJ1-5
V: TRBV18
size: NA
DNA: TGTGCCAGCTCAGAGACAGGGGCAGGTCAGCCCCAGCATTTT
CDR3: CASSETGAGQPQHF

D: TRBD1
J: TRBJ1-2
V: TRBV5-1
size: few
DNA: TGCGCCAGCGGATCGACAGGGGGTAACTATGGCTACACCTTC
CDR3: CASGSTGGNYGYTF

D: TRBD2
J: TRBJ2-1
V: TRBV4-3
size: NA
DNA: TGCGCCAGCAGCCAAACCGGGACCCTGGGCGGGGGGTTCGATGAGCAGTTCTTC
CDR3: CASSQTGTLGGGFDEQFF